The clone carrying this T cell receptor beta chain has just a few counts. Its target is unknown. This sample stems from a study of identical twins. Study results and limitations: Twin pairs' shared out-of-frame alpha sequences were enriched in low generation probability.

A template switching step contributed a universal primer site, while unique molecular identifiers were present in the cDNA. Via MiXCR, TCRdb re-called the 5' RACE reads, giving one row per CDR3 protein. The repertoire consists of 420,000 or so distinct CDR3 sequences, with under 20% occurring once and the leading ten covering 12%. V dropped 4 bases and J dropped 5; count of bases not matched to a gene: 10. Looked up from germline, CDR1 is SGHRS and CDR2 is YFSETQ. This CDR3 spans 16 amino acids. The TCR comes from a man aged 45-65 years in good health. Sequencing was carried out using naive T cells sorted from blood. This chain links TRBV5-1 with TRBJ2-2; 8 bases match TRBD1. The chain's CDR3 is CASSPGTGSITGELFF. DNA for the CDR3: TGCGCCAGCAGCCCGGGGACAGGCTCAATTACCGGGGAGCTGTTTTTT. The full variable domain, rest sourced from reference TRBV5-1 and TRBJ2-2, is KAGVTQTPRYLIKTRGQQVTLSCSPISGHRSVSWYQQTPGQGLQFLFEYFSETQRNKGNFPGRFSGRQFSNSRSEMNVSTLELGDSALYLCASSPGTGSITGELFFGEGSRLTVL.